This T cell receptor beta chain was profiled in a study of blood T cell repertoires in COVID-19. Deletions cut 3 bases from V and 2 bases from J, with 13 bases between. The length of the CDR3 is 16 residues. Germline-derived CDR1 and CDR2 are KGHDR and SFDVKD. The repertoire was sequenced with immunoSEQ multiplex PCR; TCRdb's copy has only in-frame clones and lacks some. The sample lists approximately 89,000 clones; about four fifths were seen once. This chain links TRBV24-1 with TRBJ1-5; unclear D gene. The receptor was derived from a man aged 65 to 85 with acute or convalescent COVID-19. The sequencing sample was made of peripheral blood. The DNA for the CDR3 is TGTGCCACCAGTGATCCCGGCCGTGAGGGCAATCAGCCCCAGCATTTT. Residues: CATSDPGREGNQPQHF.